This paragraph covers one TCR beta chain sequence. Its antigen is still unknown. The data stem from a study of cytotoxic CD8 clonotypes in ibrutinib-treated CLL. Overall study context: Following a median roughly 13 months of treatment, with a range of 6 to 36, response samples were taken. Samples yielded averages of some 250,000 productive templates and fewer than 100,000 productive rearrangements. General study points: Measured clonality at baseline was greater than in age-matched healthy donors and tracked with circulating CD8+ T-cell counts.

Profiling relied on immunoSEQ multiplex PCR, and the TCRdb table lists in-frame clones only, not all of them. The top ten clones hold about an eighth of a sample with roughly 200,000 clones, 55% to 85% of them seen once. This specimen consisted of PBMCs, obtained after 24 months of ibrutinib treatment. This TCR was recovered from a human donor with chronic lymphocytic leukemia.

The CDR3 sequence: CASSARTGGETQYF. The CDR3 nucleotides read TGTGCCAGCAGCGCCAGGACAGGGGGAGAGACCCAGTACTTC. The V call is TRBV9, the J call TRBJ2-5; 10 bases match TRBD1. CDR1 is SGDLS, CDR2 YYNGEE, per germline. The CDR3 has 14 residues. V gave up 3 bases and J gave up 4 bases; unmatched junction bases: 3.